This passage covers 31 T cell receptor beta chains from one sample sequenced in a study of blood T cells in healthy people across ages. Primed by a sample-barcoded 5' primer and a J-beta primer mix, a second PCR proceeded for 7 to 11 cycles. Each CDR3 protein gets one entry after TCRdb re-called the 5' RACE reads with MiXCR. Of just under 750,000 distinct CDR3 sequences listed, roughly 20% are singletons. The sample consisted of blood. These receptors all stem from a man between 65 and 85 years old in good health.

V gene TRBV12-5 combines with J gene TRBJ1-1; TRBD1 matches 8 bases. The germline CDR1 and CDR2 sequences are LGHNT and FRNRAP. The CDR3 length is 13 residues. V trimming: 6 bases; J trimming: 7 bases; junction bases outside the gene matches: 7. The CDR3 region has the DNA TGTGCTAGTGGAAACAGGGGGGCTCTTGAAGCTTTCTTT. It translates to CASGNRGALEAFF.

This clonotype turned up a few times. V is TRBV5-6 and J is TRBJ1-2; no definite D call. This CDR3 contains 13 residues. The ends were cut back, 6 bases at V and 4 bases at J, with 13 bases in the middle. Germline CDR1 is SGHDT and CDR2 is YYEEEE. In DNA form, the CDR3 reads TGTGCCAGCACCGAAACCGAGGTCTATGGCTACACCTTC. This translates into CASTETEVYGYTF.

This clonotype was detected a few times. J is TRBJ2-1 and V is TRBV20-1; 12 nucleotides agree with TRBD2. V shed 0 bases, J shed 4 bases, and the junction held 4 bases outside the gene matches. The germline V gene has CDR1 DFQATT and CDR2 SNEGSKA (reference sequence). The CDR3 contains 16 residues. The CDR3 loop is CSARDRLAGVYNEQFF. DNA for the CDR3: TGCAGTGCTAGAGATCGACTAGCGGGAGTATACAATGAGCAGTTCTTC.

This clonotype showed up many times. The chain is built from TRBV12-3 or TRBV12-4 and TRBJ2-2; 7 nucleotides match TRBD2. This CDR3 is 15 amino acids long. J was trimmed by 2 bases and V by 4 bases; bases with no gene match: 4. CDR3 protein: CASSWASGNTGELFF. The CDR3 DNA follows: TGTGCCAGCAGTTGGGCTAGCGGAAACACCGGGGAGCTGTTTTTT.

This chain connects TRBV3-1 to TRBJ1-1; tentatively, D is TRBD1 (5 bases). Germline V lookup: CDR1 LGHDT, CDR2 YNNKEL (reference sequence). The ends were cut back, 1 base at V and 4 bases at J, with 10 bases in the middle. The CDR3 loop spans 14 amino acids. The CDR3 bases are TGTGCCAGCAGCCAAGTGGAGAGGGGCACTGAAGCTTTCTTT. Protein sequence: CASSQVERGTEAFF.

A few counts support this clonotype. The chain joins TRBV29-1 to TRBJ1-1, with D maybe TRBD1 (5 bases). Trimming pared 4 bases from V and 5 bases from J, leaving 17 bases between. There are 14 residues in the CDR3. Germline CDR1 is SQVTM and CDR2 is ANQGSEA. CDR3 amino acids: CSVADRQGGTEAFF. The CDR3 DNA reads TGCAGCGTTGCCGACCGTCAGGGTGGTACTGAAGCTTTCTTT.

V and J are TRBV5-1 and TRBJ2-2; 7 bases agree with TRBD1. This CDR3 region has 15 residues. CDR1 is SGHRS, CDR2 YFSETQ, per germline. Germline trimming cut 3 bases from V and 0 bases from J; bases unmatched to any gene: 2. The CDR3 DNA follows: TGCGCCAGCAGCTCGGACAGGCCGAACACCGGGGAGCTGTTTTTT. This translates into CASSSDRPNTGELFF. Drawing the rest from reference TRBV5-1 and TRBJ2-2, the complete variable domain is KAGVTQTPRYLIKTRGQQVTLSCSPISGHRSVSWYQQTPGQGLQFLFEYFSETQRNKGNFPGRFSGRQFSNSRSEMNVSTLELGDSALYLCASSSDRPNTGELFFGEGSRLTVL.

This clonotype has at least ten counts. V and J are TRBV7-2 and TRBJ2-1; D is uncertain. Trimming stripped 2 bases from V and 9 bases from J, with 5 bases between. The CDR3 is 11 amino acids. Germline CDR1 reads SGHTA; CDR2 reads FQGNSA. The CDR3 here is CASSLNGEQFF. For the CDR3, the DNA is TGTGCCAGCAGCTTAAACGGTGAGCAGTTCTTC.

The chain joins TRBV4-1 to TRBJ2-5; 15 positions agree with TRBD2. J was trimmed by 6 bases and V by 3 bases; bases with no gene match: 11. This CDR3 has 18 residues. Germline CDR1 MGHRA, CDR2 YSYEKL. The CDR3 DNA reads as TGCGCCAGCAGCCACGAGGGACTAGCGGGGGGTTTCGTGAAGACCCAGTACTTC. This sequence encodes CASSHEGLAGGFVKTQYF.

V gene TRBV4-1 combines with J gene TRBJ2-2, with 9 bases fitting TRBD2. This CDR3 region has 14 residues. The V and J ends lost 7 bases and 5 bases, in that order; junction bases with no gene match: 5. The germline gives CDR1 MGHRA, CDR2 YSYEKL. In DNA form, the CDR3 reads TGCGCCAGCACCTGGGCGGGGGGGACCGGGGAGCTGTTTTTT. Amino acids: CASTWAGGTGELFF.

This clonotype was detected many times. J is TRBJ1-2 and V is TRBV20-1; D gene unclear. CDR1 DFQATT and CDR2 SNEGSKA come from the germline V gene (reference sequence). The CDR3 totals 14 residues. V was clipped by 3 bases and J by 6 bases, with 17 bases between them. The CDR3 loop reads CSASYGGPGDGYTF. CDR3 bases: TGCAGTGCTAGTTATGGAGGGCCCGGCGATGGCTACACCTTC.

With respect to this clonotype: A read error may account for a junction end that differs from germline. The chain carries TRBV2 and TRBJ2-1, with D possibly being TRBD1 (6 bases). Germline values: CDR1 SNHLY, CDR2 FYNNEI. The CDR3 sequence is 14 residues long. The CDR3 coding sequence is TGTGCCAGCAGTGAAGCCAGGGGTAACAATGAGCGGTTCTTC. Residues: CASSEARGNNERFF.

The CDR3 here is CSVRDRGAQETQYF. CDR3 nucleotide sequence: TGCAGCGTCCGGGACAGGGGAGCCCAAGAGACCCAGTACTTC. The genes are TRBV29-1 and TRBJ2-5, with 10 bases fitting TRBD1. Losses at the gene ends were 6 bases for V and 1 base for J; bases not matched to a gene: 5. Germline values: CDR1 SQVTM, CDR2 ANQGSEA. The CDR3 loop spans 14 amino acids.

This CDR3 reads CASSQVGSSPLHF. The CDR3 DNA follows: TGTGCCAGCAGCCAAGTCGGCAGCTCACCCCTCCACTTT. This chain uses TRBV14 with TRBJ1-6; D unresolved. CDR1 and CDR2 from the germline V gene are SGHDN and FVKESK. V was pared by 1 base and J by 10 bases, with 8 bases between. The CDR3 consists of 13 residues.

This clonotype showed up many times. The chain recombines TRBV28 with TRBJ2-4; 7 bases line up with TRBD1. Losses at the gene ends were 6 bases for V and 1 base for J; bases not matched to a gene: 6. Germline V lookup: CDR1 MDHEN, CDR2 SYDVKM. This CDR3 is built from 15 residues. The CDR3 here is CASSHRGGAKNIQYF. The DNA of the CDR3 is TGTGCCAGCAGCCACAGGGGTGGTGCCAAAAACATTCAGTACTTC.

The chain combines TRBV20-1 with TRBJ1-3; D not resolved. There are 12 residues in the CDR3. The germline V gene encodes CDR1 DFQATT and CDR2 SNEGSKA (reference sequence). This chain's CDR3 is CRLNNAGNTIYF. As DNA, the CDR3 is TGCAGACTGAACAACGCTGGAAACACCATATATTTT.

J is TRBJ2-1 and V is TRBV12-3 or TRBV12-4; perhaps TRBD2 as D (6 bases). There are 15 residues in the CDR3. Trimming removed 4 bases from V and 7 bases from J, with 17 bases in between. For the CDR3, the DNA is TGTGCCAGCAGTTACCTGGGCGCCCGGGGGAATGAGCAGTTCTTC. Protein: CASSYLGARGNEQFF.

Details on this clonotype: A much larger clonotype is one base distant, so this may be a read error. This chain uses TRBV4-1 with TRBJ1-3; D call uncertain. CDR1 MGHRA and CDR2 YSYEKL come from the germline V gene. The CDR3 covers 16 residues. The CDR3 protein is CAGSQDPAASGNTIYF. CDR3 bases: TGCGCCGGCAGCCAAGACCCTGCTGCCTCTGGAAACACCATATATTTT.

This clonotype occurred many times. The chain uses TRBV7-8 and TRBJ1-6; no firm D call. Trimming shortened V by 5 bases and J by 8 bases, and 7 bases separated the two germline ends. There are 12 residues in the CDR3. CDR1 and CDR2 from the germline V gene are SGHVS and FQNEAQ. The CDR3 DNA reads TGTGCCAGCAGCGTATCTGATTCACCCCTCCACTTT. It codes for CASSVSDSPLHF.

This clonotype was counted a few times. The rearrangement uses TRBV7-2 and TRBJ2-3; D remains unclear. The germline V gene has CDR1 SGHTA and CDR2 FQGNSA. The CDR3 is 13 residues long. V was trimmed by 5 bases and J by 4 bases, leaving 10 bases between them. CDR3 in DNA: TGTGCCAGCAGCCCTTCTCAACCAGATACGCAGTATTTT. This encodes CASSPSQPDTQYF. Based on the CDR3 plus reference TRBV7-2 and TRBJ2-3, the full variable domain is GAGVSQSPSNKVTEKGKDVELRCDPISGHTALYWYRQSLGQGLEFLIYFQGNSAPDKSGLPSDRFSAERTGGSVSTLTIQRTQQEDSAVYLCASSPSQPDTQYFGPGTRLTVL.

The V and J genes are TRBV24-1 and TRBJ2-3, with TRBD2 matching 8 bases. Unmatched junction bases numbered 2, after V lost 4 bases and J lost 0 bases. There are 15 residues in the CDR3. Germline values: CDR1 KGHDR, CDR2 SFDVKD. Written as DNA, the CDR3 is TGTGCCACCAGTGAGACTAGCGCGAGCACAGATACGCAGTATTTT. Protein sequence: CATSETSASTDTQYF.

The chain's CDR3 is CASSLGSIREQFF. As DNA, the CDR3 is TGTGCCAGCAGCTTAGGGTCCATCCGGGAGCAGTTCTTC. J is TRBJ2-5 and V is TRBV7-9; no clear D. The tail of the sequence fits TRBJ2-1 better, so the J call may be wrong. Germline V lookup: CDR1 SEHNR, CDR2 FQNEAQ (reference sequence). The CDR3 runs to 13 residues.

V and J are TRBV20-1 and TRBJ2-5, with 10 bases lining up with TRBD2. Germline CDR1 is DFQATT and CDR2 is SNEGSKA (reference sequence). This CDR3 comprises 17 residues. V was pared by 5 bases and J by 3 bases, with 15 bases of the junction left unmatched. The CDR3 here is CSAASPRGLAEEETQYF. In DNA, the CDR3 is TGCAGTGCTGCTTCCCCAAGAGGACTAGCGGAGGAAGAGACCCAGTACTTC.

The sample holds a few counts of this clonotype. The V gene is TRBV7-2, the J gene TRBJ2-5; no clear D. Germline CDR1 reads SGHTA; CDR2 reads FQGNSA. V was pared by 3 bases and J by 2 bases, with 10 bases between. CDR3 length: 14 amino acids. The CDR3 coding sequence is TGTGCCAGCAGCTTCGGACGGAGACAAGAGACCCAGTACTTC. Encoded protein: CASSFGRRQETQYF.

The J gene is TRBJ2-1, the V gene TRBV6-2 or TRBV6-3; TRBD2 matches at 13 bases. Germline CDR1 and CDR2: MNHEY and SVGEGT. The CDR3 is made up of 18 amino acids. V lost 7 bases and J lost 0; bases outside the gene matches: 9. The DNA of the CDR3 is TGTGCCAGCATTTCCCGGACTAGCGGGGGAAGCTCCTACAATGAGCAGTTCTTC. Protein sequence: CASISRTSGGSSYNEQFF.

The V gene is TRBV3-1, the J gene TRBJ1-1; TRBD1 matches at 11 bases. This CDR3 is built from 16 residues. CDR1 LGHDT and CDR2 YNNKEL come from the germline V gene (reference sequence). The ends lost 5 bases at V and 2 bases at J; junction bases unmatched: 7. This CDR3 reads CASSKGQGARNTEAFF. CDR3 sequence (DNA): TGTGCCAGCAGCAAAGGACAGGGGGCGAGAAACACTGAAGCTTTCTTT.

The chain combines TRBV4-3 with TRBJ1-6, with no clear D. V lost 0 bases, J lost 1 base, and 7 bases lay in between. The CDR3 extends over 16 amino acids. CDR1 and CDR2 from the germline V gene are LGHNA and YSLEER. This CDR3 is CASSQDPASYNSPLHF. CDR3 nucleotides: TGCGCCAGCAGCCAAGACCCCGCGTCCTATAATTCACCCCTCCACTTT.

The V call is TRBV20-1, the J call TRBJ2-3; D is unresolved. V dropped 2 bases and J dropped 6 bases, with 9 bases sitting between them. The germline CDR1 and CDR2 sequences are DFQATT and SNEGSKA (reference sequence). This CDR3 has 12 amino acids. CDR3 region: CSARPSQDTQYF. The CDR3 bases are TGCAGTGCTAGACCCTCCCAGGATACGCAGTATTTT.

This rearrangement joins TRBV11-2 to TRBJ1-2; no clear D gene. The CDR3 contains 14 residues. Deletions cut 1 base from V and 8 bases from J, with 14 bases between. Germline V gene data show CDR1 as SGHAT and CDR2 as FQNNGV. CDR3 coding DNA: TGTGCCAGCAGCTTAGTCGGCCGCCAGCGGGGCTACACCTTC. It translates to CASSLVGRQRGYTF.

The sample holds a few counts of this clonotype. CDR3 nucleotide sequence: TGCAGCGTTGCCCCCCTCCCTGGGGCTGCAGATACGCAGTATTTT. This translates into CSVAPLPGAADTQYF. The chain couples TRBV29-1 to TRBJ2-3; a possible D gene is TRBD1 (5 bases). Trimming pared 4 bases from V and 4 bases from J, leaving 18 bases between. Germline-derived CDR1 and CDR2 are SQVTM and ANQGSEA. The CDR3 has 15 amino acids.

This clonotype was seen a few times. The chain is built from TRBV27 and TRBJ1-2, with TRBD1 matching 8 bases. This CDR3 is built from 15 residues. Germline CDR1 reads MNHEY; CDR2 reads SMNVEV (reference sequence). Losses at the gene ends were 4 bases for V and 5 bases for J; bases not matched to a gene: 9. The CDR3 reads CASSSGQGDLYGYTF. The CDR3 region has the DNA TGTGCCAGCAGTTCAGGACAGGGTGATTTGTATGGCTACACCTTC.